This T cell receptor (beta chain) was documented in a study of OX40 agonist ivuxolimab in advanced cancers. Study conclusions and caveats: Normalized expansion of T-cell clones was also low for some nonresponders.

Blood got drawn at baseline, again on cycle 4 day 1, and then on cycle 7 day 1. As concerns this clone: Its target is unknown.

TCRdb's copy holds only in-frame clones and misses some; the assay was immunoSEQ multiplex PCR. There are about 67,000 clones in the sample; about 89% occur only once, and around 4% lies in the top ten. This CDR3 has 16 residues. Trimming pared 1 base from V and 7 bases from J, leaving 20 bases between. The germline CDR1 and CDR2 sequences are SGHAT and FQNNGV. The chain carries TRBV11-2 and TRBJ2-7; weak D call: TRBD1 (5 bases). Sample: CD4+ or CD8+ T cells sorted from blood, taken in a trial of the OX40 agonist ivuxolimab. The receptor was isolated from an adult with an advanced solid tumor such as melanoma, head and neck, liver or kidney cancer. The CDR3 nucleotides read TGTGCCAGCAGCTTAGCCTCAAGGGGCGAAATGGTGGAGCAGTACTTC. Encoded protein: CASSLASRGEMVEQYF.